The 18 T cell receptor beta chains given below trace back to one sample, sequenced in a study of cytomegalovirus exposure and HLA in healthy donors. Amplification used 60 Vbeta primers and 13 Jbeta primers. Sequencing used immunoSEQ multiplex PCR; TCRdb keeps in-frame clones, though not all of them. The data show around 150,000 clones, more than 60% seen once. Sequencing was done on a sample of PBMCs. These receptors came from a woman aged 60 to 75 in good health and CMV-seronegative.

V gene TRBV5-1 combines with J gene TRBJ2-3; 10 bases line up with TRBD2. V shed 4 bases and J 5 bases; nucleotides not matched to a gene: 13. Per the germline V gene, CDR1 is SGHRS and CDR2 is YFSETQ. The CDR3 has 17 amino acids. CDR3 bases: TGCGCCAGCAGCGAACCTAGAGCGGGAGGGCGGAAAGATACGCAGTATTTT. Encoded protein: CASSEPRAGGRKDTQYF.

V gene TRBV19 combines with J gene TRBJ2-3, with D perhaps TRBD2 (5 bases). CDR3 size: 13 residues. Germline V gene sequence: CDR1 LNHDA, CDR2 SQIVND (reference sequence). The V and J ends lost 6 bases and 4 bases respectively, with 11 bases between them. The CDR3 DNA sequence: TGTGCCAGTAGCGGGGATAGGGCAGATACGCAGTATTTT. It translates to CASSGDRADTQYF.

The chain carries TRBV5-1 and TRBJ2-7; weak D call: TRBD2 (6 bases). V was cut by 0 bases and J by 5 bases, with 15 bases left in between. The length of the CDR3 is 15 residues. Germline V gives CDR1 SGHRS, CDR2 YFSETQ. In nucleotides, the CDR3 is TGCGCCAGCAGCTTGGCGGGAGCTACTCAAGACGAGCAGTACTTC. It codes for CASSLAGATQDEQYF.

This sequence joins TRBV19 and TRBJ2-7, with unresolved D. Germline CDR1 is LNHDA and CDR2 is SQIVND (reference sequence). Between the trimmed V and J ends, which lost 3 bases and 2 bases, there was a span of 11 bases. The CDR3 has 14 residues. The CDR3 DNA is TGTGCCAGTAGTATGGGCCGATGGGCCTACGAGCAGTACTTC. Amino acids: CASSMGRWAYEQYF.

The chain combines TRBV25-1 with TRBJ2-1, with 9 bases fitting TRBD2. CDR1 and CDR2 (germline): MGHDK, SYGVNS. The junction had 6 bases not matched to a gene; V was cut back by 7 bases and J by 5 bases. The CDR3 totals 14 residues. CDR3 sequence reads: CASIDSGGNNEQFF. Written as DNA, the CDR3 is TGTGCCAGCATTGATAGCGGGGGTAACAATGAGCAGTTCTTC.

The CDR3 DNA is TGTGCCAGCAGTTCTTTAGGGGGCGGCAATCAGCCCCAGCATTTT. Amino acids: CASSSLGGGNQPQHF. The chain recombines TRBV6-5 with TRBJ1-5; 7 nucleotides agree with TRBD1. CDR1 and CDR2 from the germline V gene are MNHEY and SVGAGI. Unmatched junction bases numbered 5, after V lost 4 bases and J lost 2 bases. The CDR3 is 15 residues long.

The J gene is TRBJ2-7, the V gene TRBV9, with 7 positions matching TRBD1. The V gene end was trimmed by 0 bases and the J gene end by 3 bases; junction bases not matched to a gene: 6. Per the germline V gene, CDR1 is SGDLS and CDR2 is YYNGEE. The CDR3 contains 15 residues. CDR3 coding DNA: TGTGCCAGCAGCGTAGGGGACAGTCAGGGCTACGAGCAGTACTTC. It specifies CASSVGDSQGYEQYF. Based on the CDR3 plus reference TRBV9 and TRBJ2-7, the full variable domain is DSGVTQTPKHLITATGQRVTLRCSPRSGDLSVYWYQQSLDQGLQFLIQYYNGEERAKGNILERFSAQQFPDLHSELNLSSLELGDSALYFCASSVGDSQGYEQYFGPGTRLTVT.

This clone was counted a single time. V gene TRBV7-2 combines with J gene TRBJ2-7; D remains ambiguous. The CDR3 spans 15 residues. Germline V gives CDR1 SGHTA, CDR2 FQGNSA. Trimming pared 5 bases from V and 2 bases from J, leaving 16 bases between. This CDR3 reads CASSPGPIIAYEQYF. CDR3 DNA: TGTGCCAGCAGCCCGGGTCCTATAATTGCCTACGAGCAGTACTTC. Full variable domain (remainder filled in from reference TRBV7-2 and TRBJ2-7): GAGVSQSPSNKVTEKGKDVELRCDPISGHTALYWYRQSLGQGLEFLIYFQGNSAPDKSGLPSDRFSAERTGGSVSTLTIQRTQQEDSAVYLCASSPGPIIAYEQYFGPGTRLTVT.

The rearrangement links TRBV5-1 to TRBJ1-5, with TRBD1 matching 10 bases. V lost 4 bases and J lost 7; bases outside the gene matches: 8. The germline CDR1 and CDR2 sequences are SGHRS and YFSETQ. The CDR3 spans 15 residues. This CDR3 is CASSAGTGVRQPQHF. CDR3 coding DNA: TGCGCCAGCAGCGCCGGGACAGGGGTCAGGCAGCCCCAGCATTTT.

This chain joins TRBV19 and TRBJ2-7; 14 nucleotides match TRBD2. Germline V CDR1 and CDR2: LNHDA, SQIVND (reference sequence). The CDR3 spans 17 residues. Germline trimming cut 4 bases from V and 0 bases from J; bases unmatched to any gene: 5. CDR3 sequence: CASSRGLAGVSSYEQYF. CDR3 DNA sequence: TGTGCCAGTAGTAGGGGACTAGCGGGAGTCAGCTCCTACGAGCAGTACTTC.

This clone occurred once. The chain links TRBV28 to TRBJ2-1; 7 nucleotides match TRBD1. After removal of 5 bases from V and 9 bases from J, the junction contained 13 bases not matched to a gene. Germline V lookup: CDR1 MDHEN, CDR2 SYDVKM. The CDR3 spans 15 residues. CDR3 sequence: CASSLRGLRGSEQFF. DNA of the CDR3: TGTGCCAGCAGTCTCAGGGGGTTGAGGGGCTCTGAGCAGTTCTTC.

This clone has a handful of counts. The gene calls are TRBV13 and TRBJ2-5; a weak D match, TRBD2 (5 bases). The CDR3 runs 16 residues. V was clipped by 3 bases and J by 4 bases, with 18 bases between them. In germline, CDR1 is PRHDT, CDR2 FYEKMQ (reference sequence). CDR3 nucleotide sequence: TGTGCCAGCAGCTTGAGGGTTTCGAATTCAAGAGAGACCCAGTACTTC. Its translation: CASSLRVSNSRETQYF.

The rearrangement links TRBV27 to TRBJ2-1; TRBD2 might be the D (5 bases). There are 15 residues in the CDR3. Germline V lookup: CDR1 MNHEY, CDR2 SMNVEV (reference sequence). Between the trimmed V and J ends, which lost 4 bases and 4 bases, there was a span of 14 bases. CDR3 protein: CASSSIARRYNEQFF. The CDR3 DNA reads TGTGCCAGCAGTTCGATAGCGCGTAGGTACAATGAGCAGTTCTTC.

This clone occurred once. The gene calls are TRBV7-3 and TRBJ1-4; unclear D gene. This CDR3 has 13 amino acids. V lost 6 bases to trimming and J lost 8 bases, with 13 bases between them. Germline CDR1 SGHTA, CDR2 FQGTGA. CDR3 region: CASSRGSGEKLFF. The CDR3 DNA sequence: TGTGCCAGCAGTCGAGGTTCTGGGGAAAAACTGTTTTTT.

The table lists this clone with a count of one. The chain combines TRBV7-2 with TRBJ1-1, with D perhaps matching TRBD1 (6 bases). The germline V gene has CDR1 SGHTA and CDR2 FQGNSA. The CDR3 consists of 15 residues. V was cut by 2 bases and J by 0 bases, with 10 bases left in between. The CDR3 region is CASSLPGALNTEAFF. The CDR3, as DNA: TGTGCCAGCAGCTTACCAGGGGCTCTGAACACTGAAGCTTTCTTT.

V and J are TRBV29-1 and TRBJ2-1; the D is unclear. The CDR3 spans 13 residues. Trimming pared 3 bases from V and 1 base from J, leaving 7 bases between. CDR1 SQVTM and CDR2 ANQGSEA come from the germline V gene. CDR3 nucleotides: TGCAGCGTTGATTCCATGTCCTACAATGAGCAGTTCTTC. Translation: CSVDSMSYNEQFF.

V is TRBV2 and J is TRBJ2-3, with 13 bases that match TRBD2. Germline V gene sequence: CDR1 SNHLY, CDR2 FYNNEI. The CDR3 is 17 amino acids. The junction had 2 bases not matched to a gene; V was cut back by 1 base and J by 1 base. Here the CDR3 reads CASSEDTSGGGTDTQYF. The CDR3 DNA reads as TGTGCCAGCAGTGAAGACACTAGCGGGGGGGGCACAGATACGCAGTATTTT.

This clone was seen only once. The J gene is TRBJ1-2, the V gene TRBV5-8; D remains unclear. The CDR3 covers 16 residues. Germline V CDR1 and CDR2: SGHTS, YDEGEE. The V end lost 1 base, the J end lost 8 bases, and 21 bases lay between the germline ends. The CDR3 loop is CASSLWTSREVGGYTF. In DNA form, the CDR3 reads TGTGCCAGCAGCTTGTGGACTTCTAGAGAGGTGGGAGGCTACACCTTC.